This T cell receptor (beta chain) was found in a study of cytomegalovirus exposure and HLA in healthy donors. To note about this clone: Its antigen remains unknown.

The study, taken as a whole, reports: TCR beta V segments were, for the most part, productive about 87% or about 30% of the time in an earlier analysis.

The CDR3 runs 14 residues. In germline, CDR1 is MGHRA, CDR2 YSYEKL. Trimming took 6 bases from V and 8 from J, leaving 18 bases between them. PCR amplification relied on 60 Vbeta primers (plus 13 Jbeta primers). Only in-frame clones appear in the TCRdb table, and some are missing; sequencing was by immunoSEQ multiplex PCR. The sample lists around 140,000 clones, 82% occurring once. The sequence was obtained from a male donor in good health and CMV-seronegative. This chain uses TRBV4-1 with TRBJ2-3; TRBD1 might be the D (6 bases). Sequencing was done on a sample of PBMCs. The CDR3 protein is CASSPRGRLVTQYF. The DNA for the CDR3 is TGCGCCAGCAGTCCAAGGGGGAGACTGGTTACGCAGTATTTT.